This record concerns one T cell receptor beta chain sequence. Its antigen is currently unknown. Germline is not matched at one junction end, which may reflect a read error. The CDR3 has 15 residues. Per germline, CDR1 MGHRA and CDR2 YSYEKL. TCRdb's copy holds only in-frame clones and misses some; the assay was immunoSEQ multiplex PCR. The table lists over 100,000 clones, roughly 95% of them singletons. This sample stems from a study of graft-versus-host responses after intestinal transplantation. Study at large: Transplants were multivisceral, liver-intestinal, or isolated intestinal. Every one of the recipients received anti-thymocyte globulin induction and afterwards took tacrolimus and steroids for around 3 years.

Whole-study findings and limits: High graft-versus-host to host-versus-graft T cell clonal ratios marked allografts of patients with graft-donor macrochimerism.

The specimen comprised unstimulated CD8+ T cells sorted from spleen or lymph node cells, sampled before intestinal transplant. The rearrangement links TRBV4-1 to TRBJ2-7; D call uncertain. The receptor's source is a human donor who received an intestinal transplant. The CDR3 nucleotides are TGCGCCAGCAGCGAAGTGCCGGATGTCTCCAACGAGCAGTACTTC. Translated, it gives CASSEVPDVSNEQYF.